This TCR beta chain was found in a study of shared clonotypes between healthy human individuals. Libraries were prepared by immunoSEQ multiplex PCR; TCRdb keeps only in-frame clonotypes and omits some of them. The table has about half a million clones, around 77% seen once; the top ten hold 12%. Study-level points and caveats: The sole specimen, blood, was sampled, and tissue repertoires likely differ. Only a few donors were included, so the genetic and exposure-history diversity represented was limited.

About this clone: Its antigen is not identified. Other DNA sequences within the sample encode an identical CDR3.

Looked up from germline, CDR1 is SGHTA and CDR2 is FQGNSA. The CDR3 has 15 residues. Trimming left V 1 base short and J 4 bases short, with 11 bases between. V is TRBV7-2 and J is TRBJ2-1, with D possibly matching TRBD2 (6 bases). The sample consisted of PBMCs. The TCR sequence derives from a woman aged 35 to 49 in good health. Some clones in this sample may be carry-over from other donors' samples. CDR3 sequence: CASSLVGTAYNEQFF. The CDR3 nucleotides read TGTGCCAGCAGCTTAGTGGGGACTGCTTACAATGAGCAGTTCTTC.